This entry concerns a single TCR beta chain. The antigen is unknown. TCRdb re-derived calls from the 5' RACE reads in MiXCR, one entry per CDR3 protein. Among about 560,000 distinct CDR3 sequences listed, around a sixth were seen once. V was cut by 7 bases and J by 6 bases, with 9 bases left in between. CDR3 length equals 11 residues. This entry comes from a study of T-cell memory formation after mild COVID-19. The study's findings and limits: Clones that got smaller from day 15 to 85 had even CD4/CD8, while clones growing later tipped toward CD4+.

This chain connects TRBV12-3 or TRBV12-4 to TRBJ1-2, with a possible D match to TRBD1 (5 bases). The receptor was isolated from an adult woman who had mild COVID-19 (a few samples of this study predate the infection). Cell type and time point are not known. The material sequenced was PBMCs or a T cell subset sorted from them (not recorded which). In DNA, the CDR3 is TGTGCCAGCAAAGGGGCGGATGGCTACACCTTC. Translation gives CASKGADGYTF.